The source of this TCR beta chain is a study of Graves' ophthalmopathy and Graves' hyperthyroidism. The authors amplified TCR beta CDR3 regions from RNA transcripts. HTBI primers were used in a first-round RT-PCR, which preceded a second-round multiplex PCR. TCRdb re-called the multiplex PCR reads through MiXCR, storing one row per CDR3 protein. The data show about 620,000 distinct CDR3 sequences, 22% seen once. This clonotype was observed a few times. Its antigen is not identified. Study results and limitations: Appearing in blood as well were most expanded thyroid clonotypes above 0.001 frequency.

The sample was peripheral blood. The clonotype was recovered from a young woman with stable Graves' hyperthyroidism. Some clones in this sample may be carry-over from other donors' samples.

The CDR3 DNA reads TGTGCCACCAGCGGCGACAGGAACACTGAAGCTTTCTTT. This translates into CATSGDRNTEAFF. V usage is TRBV15 and J usage is TRBJ1-1, with D possibly matching TRBD1 (5 bases). This CDR3 is 13 amino acids long. V was clipped by 5 bases and J by 1 base, with 8 bases between them. The germline V gene encodes CDR1 LNHNV and CDR2 YYDKDF (reference sequence).